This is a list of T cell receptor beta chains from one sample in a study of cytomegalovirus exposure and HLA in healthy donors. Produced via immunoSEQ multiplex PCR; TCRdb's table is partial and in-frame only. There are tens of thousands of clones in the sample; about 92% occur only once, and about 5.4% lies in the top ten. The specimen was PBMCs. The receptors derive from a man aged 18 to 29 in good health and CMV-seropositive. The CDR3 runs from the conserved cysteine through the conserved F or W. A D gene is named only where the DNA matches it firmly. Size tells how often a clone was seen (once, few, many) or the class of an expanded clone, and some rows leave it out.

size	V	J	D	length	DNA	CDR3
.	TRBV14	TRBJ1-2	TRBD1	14	TGTGCCAGCAGCCAACAACAGGGGGTGAACGGCTACACCTTC	CASSQQQGVNGYTF
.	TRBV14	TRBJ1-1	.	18	TGTGCCAGCAGCCAAGAGCCGAGGAGGGTGGGGTACAACACTGAAGCTTTCTTT	CASSQEPRRVGYNTEAFF
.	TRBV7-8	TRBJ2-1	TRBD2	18	TGTGCCAGCAGCTCGGGACTAGCGGGAGGTTTCTCCTACAATGAGCAGTTCTTC	CASSSGLAGGFSYNEQFF
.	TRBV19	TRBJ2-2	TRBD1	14	TGTGCCAGCCGGGACAGACCGAACACCGGGGAGCTGTTTTTT	CASRDRPNTGELFF
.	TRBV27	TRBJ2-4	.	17	TGTGCCAGCAGTACGGGAATATTCGGGGTAGCCAAAAACATTCAGTACTTC	CASSTGIFGVAKNIQYF
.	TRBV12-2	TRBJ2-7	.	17	TGTGCAAGTCGCTTAGCGAAGGCTAGCGGGCCTCAATACGAGCAGTACTTC	CASRLAKASGPQYEQYF
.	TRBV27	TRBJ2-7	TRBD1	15	TGTGCCAGCAGTTTTTCCGGGACAGGGTTTTTCGAGCAGTACTTC	CASSFSGTGFFEQYF
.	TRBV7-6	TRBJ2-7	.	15	TGTGCCAGCAGCTTTTCCGGGACTTCCGATTACGAGCAGTACTTC	CASSFSGTSDYEQYF
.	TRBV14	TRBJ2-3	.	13	TGTGCCAGCAGCCAAGTTTCGAGTGGTACGCAGTATTTT	CASSQVSSGTQYF
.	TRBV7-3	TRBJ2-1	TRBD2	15	TGTGCCAGCAGCCCGGGACTAGCGGCTTACAATGAGCAGTTCTTC	CASSPGLAAYNEQFF
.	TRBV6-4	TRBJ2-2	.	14	TGTGCCAGCAGTGACCAGGCCGGATCCGGGGAGCTGTTTTTT	CASSDQAGSGELFF
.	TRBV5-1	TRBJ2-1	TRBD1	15	TGCGCCAGCAGCCCTGACAGGGATTCCTACAATGAGCAGTTCTTC	CASSPDRDSYNEQFF
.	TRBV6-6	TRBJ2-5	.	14	TGTGCCAGCAGTCCTAGAGAGTACCAAGAGACCCAGTACTTC	CASSPREYQETQYF
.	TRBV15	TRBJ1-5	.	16	TGTGCCACCAGCAGAGTGGGGACATTACCCAATCAGCCCCAGCATTTT	CATSRVGTLPNQPQHF
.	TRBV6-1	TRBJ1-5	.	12	TGTGCCAGCAGGCAGGGCTATCAGCCCCAGCATTTT	CASRQGYQPQHF
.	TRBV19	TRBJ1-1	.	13	TGTGCCAGTAGTAATGCGGTGAACACTGAAGCTTTCTTT	CASSNAVNTEAFF
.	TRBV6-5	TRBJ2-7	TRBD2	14	TGTGCCAGCAGTCGACTAGCGGGAGAGGACGAGCAGTACTTC	CASSRLAGEDEQYF
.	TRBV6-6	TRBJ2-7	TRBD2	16	TGTGCCAGCACCATTCCCGGGACTAGCGGGATCTACGAGCAGTACTTC	CASTIPGTSGIYEQYF
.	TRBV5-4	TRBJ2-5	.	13	TGTGCCAGCAGCAGGGGGGGCAGCGAGACCCAGTACTTC	CASSRGGSETQYF
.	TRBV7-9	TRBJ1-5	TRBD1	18	TGTGCCAGCAGCCCGTCTCGTCTGGGACAGGTTAGCAATCAGCCCCAGCATTTT	CASSPSRLGQVSNQPQHF
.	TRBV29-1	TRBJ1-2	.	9	TGCAGCGTTTTAAAAGGCTACACCTTC	CSVLKGYTF
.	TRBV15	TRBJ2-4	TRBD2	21	TGTGCCACCAGCAGAGACCTGGGGGCGGGACTAGCGGGAGTCGGGAAAAACATTCAGTACTTC	CATSRDLGAGLAGVGKNIQYF
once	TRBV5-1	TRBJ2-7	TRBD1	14	TGCGCCAGCGAGTCCGGGACAGGGCTCTACGAGCAGTACTTC	CASESGTGLYEQYF
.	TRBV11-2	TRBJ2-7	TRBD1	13	TGTGCCAGCAGCCACAGGGACAGATACGAGCAGTACTTC	CASSHRDRYEQYF
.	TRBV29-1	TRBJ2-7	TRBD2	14	TGCAGCGTGGGCGGGAAGCGGGAGCTGAACGAGCAGTACTTC	CSVGGKRELNEQYF
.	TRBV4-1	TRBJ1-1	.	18	TGCGCCAGCAGCCAATCGGCAGGCGCAGAAATCACCTACACTGAAGCTTTCTTT	CASSQSAGAEITYTEAFF
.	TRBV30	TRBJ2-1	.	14	TGTGCCTCATGGACAGAAAACTCCTACAATGAGCAGTTCTTC	CASWTENSYNEQFF
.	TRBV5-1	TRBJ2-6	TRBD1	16	TGCGCCAGCAGCTTGATACAGGGGGCTGGGGCCAACGTCCTGACTTTC	CASSLIQGAGANVLTF
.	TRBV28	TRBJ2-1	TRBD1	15	TGTGCCAGCAGTTCCCCGGGACAGGGCTACAATGAGCAGTTCTTC	CASSSPGQGYNEQFF
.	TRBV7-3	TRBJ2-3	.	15	TGTGCCAGCAGCTCCCGGGGGACTAGCACAGATACGCAGTATTTT	CASSSRGTSTDTQYF
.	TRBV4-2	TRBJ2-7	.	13	TGTGCCAGCAGCCAACAGACAGTTGACGAGCAGTACTTC	CASSQQTVDEQYF
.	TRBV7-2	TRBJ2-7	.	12	TGTGCCAGCAGCCCCCGTACTTACGAGCAGTACTTC	CASSPRTYEQYF
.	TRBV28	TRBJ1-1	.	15	TGTGCCAGCAGTTTAGGGGGCCGGCTGAACACTGAAGCTTTCTTT	CASSLGGRLNTEAFF
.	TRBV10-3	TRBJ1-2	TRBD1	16	TGTGCCATCAGTCCCGACACCAGGGGGCGCGGCTATGGCTACACCTTC	CAISPDTRGRGYGYTF
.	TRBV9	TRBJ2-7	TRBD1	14	TGTGCCAGCAGCAAAGCCTCAGGGGGTCGCGAGCAGTACTTC	CASSKASGGREQYF
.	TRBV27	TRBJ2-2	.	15	TGTGCCAGCAGTTTGTGGGGGCTGGTGACCGGGGAGCTGTTTTTT	CASSLWGLVTGELFF
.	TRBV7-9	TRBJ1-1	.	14	TGTGCCAGCAGCTTTGCAGACATGAACACTGAAGCTTTCTTT	CASSFADMNTEAFF
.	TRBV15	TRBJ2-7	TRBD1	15	TGTGCCACCAGCGCCCGGACAGGGGGCCTTGCCGAGCAGTACTTC	CATSARTGGLAEQYF
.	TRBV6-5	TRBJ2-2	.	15	TGTGCCACCCGCGACTATAGTGCGAACACCGGGGAGCTGTTTTTT	CATRDYSANTGELFF
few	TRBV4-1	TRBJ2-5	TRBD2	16	TGCGCCAGCAGCCACCCGAAAGGGACTAGCTGGGAGACCCAGTACTTC	CASSHPKGTSWETQYF
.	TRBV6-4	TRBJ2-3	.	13	TGTGCCAGCAGTGACTCGAACGGAGATACGCAGTATTTT	CASSDSNGDTQYF
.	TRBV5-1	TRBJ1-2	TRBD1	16	TGCGCCAGCAGCCCCGGGACAGTTAGTTCTAACTATGGCTACACCTTC	CASSPGTVSSNYGYTF
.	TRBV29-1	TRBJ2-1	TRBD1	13	TGCAGCGTTGGGGGACAGGGGGCATATGAGCAGTTCTTC	CSVGGQGAYEQFF
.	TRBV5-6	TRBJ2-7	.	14	TGTGCCAGCAGCTTGACAGGGTCTCCCTACGAGCAGTACTTC	CASSLTGSPYEQYF
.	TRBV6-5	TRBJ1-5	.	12	TGTGCCAGTAAGGATTCGGGGCAGCCCCAGCATTTT	CASKDSGQPQHF
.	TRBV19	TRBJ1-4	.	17	TGTGCCAGTAGCAGTATGTCGACCGGGACACTGGCCGAAAAACTGTTTTTT	CASSSMSTGTLAEKLFF
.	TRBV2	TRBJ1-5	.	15	TGTGCCAGCAGTGATAGGTCAGGGTCCAATCAGCCCCAGCATTTT	CASSDRSGSNQPQHF
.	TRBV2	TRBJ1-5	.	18	TGTGCCAGCAAGGCCCCGCGAGGGAGCCCTAATTTCAATCAGCCCCAGCATTTT	CASKAPRGSPNFNQPQHF